This T cell receptor beta chain is from a study of shared clonotypes between healthy human individuals. Overall study findings and caveats: Unshared clonotypes carried lower generation probabilities than those common to all four donors. Across several donors, naive CD4 shared around 5.4%, naive CD8 around 3.8%, memory CD4 more than 2%, memory CD8 around 0.42%. Sampling covered nothing but blood. Tissue TCR repertoires likely differ from those found in blood.

Naive CD8 cells, CD45RO-negative and positively selected for CCR7, excluded terminally differentiated effector memory CD45RA+ cells. The healthy adult donors were HIV-negative and reported no recent acute infections or vaccinations. TCRdb keeps only in-frame clones here, not all; method: immunoSEQ multiplex PCR. The repertoire holds around 2.1 million clones, 85% to 95% seen once, with more than 1.5% in the top ten. About this clone: Antigen: not known.

V dropped 9 bases and J dropped 2; count of bases not matched to a gene: 5. Germline lookup yields CDR1 SNHLY and CDR2 FYNNEI. The CDR3 spans 13 residues. Sample: naive CD8+ T cells from PBMCs. The V and J genes are TRBV2 and TRBJ2-3; 7 bases map to TRBD2. The sequence was obtained from a man between 18 and 35 years old in good health. Some clones in this sample may be carry-over from other donors' samples. This chain's CDR3 is CASKRENTDTQYF. The CDR3 coding sequence is TGTGCCAGTAAGCGGGAAAACACAGATACGCAGTATTTT.